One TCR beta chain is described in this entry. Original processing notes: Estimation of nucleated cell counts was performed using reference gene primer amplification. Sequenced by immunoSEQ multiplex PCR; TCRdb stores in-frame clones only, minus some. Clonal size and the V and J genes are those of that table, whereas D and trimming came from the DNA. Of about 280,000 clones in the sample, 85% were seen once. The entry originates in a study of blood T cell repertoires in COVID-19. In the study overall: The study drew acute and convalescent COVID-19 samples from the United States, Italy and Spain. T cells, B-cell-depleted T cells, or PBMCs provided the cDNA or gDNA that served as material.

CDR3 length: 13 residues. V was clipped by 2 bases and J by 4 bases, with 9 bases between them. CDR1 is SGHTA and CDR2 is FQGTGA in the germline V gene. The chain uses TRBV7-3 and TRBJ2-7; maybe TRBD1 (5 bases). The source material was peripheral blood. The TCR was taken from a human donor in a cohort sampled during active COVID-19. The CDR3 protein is CASSLGAIYEQYF. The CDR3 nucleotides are TGTGCCAGCAGCTTAGGGGCAATTTACGAGCAGTACTTC.